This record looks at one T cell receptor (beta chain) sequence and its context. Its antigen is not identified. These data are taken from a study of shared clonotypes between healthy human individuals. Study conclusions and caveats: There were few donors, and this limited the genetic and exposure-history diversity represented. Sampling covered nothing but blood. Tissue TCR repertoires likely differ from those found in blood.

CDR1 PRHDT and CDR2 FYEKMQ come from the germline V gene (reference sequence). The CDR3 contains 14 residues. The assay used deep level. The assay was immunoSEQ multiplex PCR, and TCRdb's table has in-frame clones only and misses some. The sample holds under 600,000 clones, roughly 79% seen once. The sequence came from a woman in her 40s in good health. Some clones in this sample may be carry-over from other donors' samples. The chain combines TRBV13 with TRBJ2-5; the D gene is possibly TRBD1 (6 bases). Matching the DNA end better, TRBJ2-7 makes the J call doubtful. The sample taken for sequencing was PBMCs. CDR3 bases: TGTGCCAGCAGCTCTGGGACACCTTCCTACGAGCAGTACTTC. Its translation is CASSSGTPSYEQYF.